The clone carrying this T cell receptor beta chain was counted once. This entry is derived from a study of cytomegalovirus exposure and HLA in healthy donors. V was cut by 0 bases and J by 8 bases, with 16 bases left in between. From germline, CDR1 is LGHNA and CDR2 YSLEER. CDR3 length: 15 residues. PCR used 60 Vbeta primers and 13 Jbeta primers. The table came from immunoSEQ multiplex PCR; TCRdb's copy has only in-frame clones and leaves some out. Of 130,000 or so clones listed, around 79% are singletons. The receptor was isolated from a woman in her 40s in good health and CMV-seropositive. Sequencing was performed on PBMCs. The V and J genes are TRBV4-3 and TRBJ1-2; unclear D gene. This chain's CDR3 is CASSQDWEGPRGYTF. The CDR3 DNA reads as TGCGCCAGCAGCCAAGATTGGGAGGGTCCGAGGGGCTACACCTTC.